The table lists the clone carrying this T cell receptor (beta chain) with a count of one. The data originate from a study of shared clonotypes between healthy human individuals. The unsorted samples had around 86 million PBMCs used for genomic DNA. Germline assignment: CDR1 SGHDN and CDR2 FVKESK. There are 18 residues in the CDR3. Germline trimming cut 1 base from V and 3 bases from J; bases unmatched to any gene: 12. Clones were sequenced by immunoSEQ multiplex PCR, and TCRdb holds only the in-frame ones, with some missing. The sample holds about 480,000 clones, around 74% seen once. This chain uses TRBV14 with TRBJ2-3; 8 bases are shared with TRBD2. Sequencing was done on a sample of PBMCs. This receptor was identified in a woman aged 40 to 55 in good health. Some clones in this sample may be carry-over from other donors' samples. This CDR3 is CASSQGYLAGRRTDTQYF. The CDR3 DNA follows: TGTGCCAGCAGCCAAGGGTATCTAGCGGGTAGGAGGACAGATACGCAGTATTTT.